This paragraph reports one T cell receptor (beta chain). Its antigen is unidentified. This entry is derived from a study of cytomegalovirus exposure and HLA in healthy donors. Study-wide results and limits: Among immune exposure information, only CMV serostatus was available. Common viral pathogens seemed to be connected with several of the most significant clusters, according to a later analysis. In an earlier analysis, most TCR beta V segments were productive about 87% or about 30% of the time.

Both 60 Vbeta primers and 13 Jbeta primers went into the PCR. Clones were sequenced by immunoSEQ multiplex PCR, and TCRdb holds only the in-frame ones, with some missing. Here the sample spans some 130,000 clones, 70% to 80% being singletons. The CDR3 is 14 amino acids. Trimming took 6 bases from V and 2 from J; bases not matched to a gene: 6. Per germline, CDR1 MDHEN and CDR2 SYDVKM. This receptor was taken from a man aged 25 to 45 in good health and CMV-seronegative. The sample comprised PBMCs. The chain links TRBV28 to TRBJ1-2; 7 nucleotides line up with TRBD1. As DNA, the CDR3 is TGTGCCAGCAGCCTTCCGGGACAGAACTATGGCTACACCTTC. This translates into CASSLPGQNYGYTF.